Following are 31 T cell receptor beta chains from one sample sequenced in a study of blood T cells in healthy people across ages. Alongside a J-beta primer mix, a sample-barcoded 5' primer served in a second PCR lasting about 7 to 12 cycles. Via MiXCR, TCRdb re-called the 5' RACE reads, giving one row per CDR3 protein. The sample has 1.4 million to 1.5 million distinct CDR3 sequences, around 39% seen once. Sequenced: blood. Source of these receptors: a woman aged 18-35 years in good health.

The V call is TRBV5-1, the J call TRBJ2-3; TRBD2 aligns across 10 bases. This CDR3 contains 16 residues. Germline CDR1 and CDR2: SGHRS and YFSETQ. J was trimmed by 4 bases and V by 0 bases; bases with no gene match: 5. This chain's CDR3 is CASSLALAGAADTQYF. The CDR3 DNA reads as TGCGCCAGCAGCTTGGCCCTAGCGGGAGCGGCAGATACGCAGTATTTT.

The chain links TRBV12-3 or TRBV12-4 to TRBJ2-3; no reliable D call. The CDR3 length is 15 residues. V lost 4 bases to trimming and J lost 5 bases, with 16 bases between them. In DNA, the CDR3 is TGTGCCAGCAGTTGGGATTTTGAAGTCGTAGATACGCAGTATTTT. This codes for CASSWDFEVVDTQYF.

A few counts support this clonotype. This chain joins TRBV28 and TRBJ1-2; unclear D gene. From germline, CDR1 is MDHEN and CDR2 SYDVKM. The ends were cut back, 0 bases at V and 4 bases at J, with 12 bases in the middle. The CDR3 loop spans 15 amino acids. The CDR3 sequence is CASSLWAGQLYGYTF. DNA for the CDR3: TGTGCCAGCAGTTTATGGGCCGGGCAGCTCTATGGCTACACCTTC.

This chain uses TRBV14 with TRBJ2-5, with 7 positions matching TRBD2. Germline lookup yields CDR1 SGHDN and CDR2 FVKESK. Trimming removed 2 bases from V and 2 bases from J; junction bases left unmatched: 11. This CDR3 comprises 17 residues. The CDR3 sequence is CASSQRKGTSAQETQYF. CDR3 DNA sequence: TGTGCCAGCAGCCAACGAAAGGGTACTAGCGCGCAAGAGACCCAGTACTTC.

The V call is TRBV7-6, the J call TRBJ2-3; 10 bases align to TRBD1. There are 15 residues in the CDR3. V shed 4 bases, J shed 4 bases, and the junction held 5 bases outside the gene matches. Looked up from germline, CDR1 is SGHVS and CDR2 is FNYEAQ. Written as DNA, the CDR3 is TGTGCCAGCAGCTCCCGGGACAGGGGCTCAGATACGCAGTATTTT. This encodes CASSSRDRGSDTQYF.

The chain combines TRBV11-2 with TRBJ2-5; 7 bases line up with TRBD2. The CDR3 runs to 15 residues. Trimming took 5 bases from V and 1 from J; bases not matched to a gene: 7. Germline V gene data show CDR1 as SGHAT and CDR2 as FQNNGV. Here the CDR3 DNA reads TGTGCCAGCAGCCAAATAGCGGGTTCCCAAGAGACCCAGTACTTC. This translates into CASSQIAGSQETQYF.

This clonotype was recorded a few times. One end of the junction is discordant with germline, which a read error may explain. The genes are TRBV10-3 and TRBJ2-5; 8 bases match TRBD2. The CDR3 covers 14 residues. Germline V gene data show CDR1 as ENHRY and CDR2 as SYGVKD. CDR3: CAIKVAGNQDTQYF. The CDR3, as DNA: TGTGCCATCAAGGTAGCGGGGAACCAAGATACCCAGTACTTC.

In its sample, this clonotype was seen a few times. The chain uses TRBV5-1 and TRBJ2-1, with 7 bases fitting TRBD1. Trimming removed 4 bases from V and 4 bases from J; junction bases left unmatched: 5. The CDR3 has 14 amino acids. The V gene's germline CDR1 is SGHRS and CDR2 YFSETQ. The CDR3 sequence: CASSPGQYYNEQFF. The DNA for the CDR3 is TGCGCCAGCAGCCCGGGACAGTATTACAATGAGCAGTTCTTC.

The table lists this clonotype with a few counts. This chain connects TRBV4-2 to TRBJ2-4; 9 positions agree with TRBD1. CDR1 is LGHNA, CDR2 YNFKEQ, per germline. The ends lost 1 base at V and 9 bases at J; junction bases unmatched: 10. The CDR3 runs to 16 residues. CDR3 residues: CASSQATTGGGTIQYF. CDR3 nucleotide sequence: TGTGCCAGCAGCCAAGCAACTACAGGGGGCGGGACCATTCAGTACTTC.

This clonotype appeared a single time. This rearrangement joins TRBV6-5 to TRBJ2-1; tentative D call: TRBD2 (5 bases). The V end was cut by 6 bases, the J end by 13 bases, with 22 bases between. This CDR3 comprises 14 residues. The V gene's germline CDR1 is MNHEY and CDR2 SVGAGI. The CDR3 region has the DNA TGTGCCAGCAGCCCCGGACTTGTTGAAGAGACCCAGTTCTTC. Translation gives CASSPGLVEETQFF.

Only a few counts were recorded for this clonotype. The rearrangement links TRBV18 to TRBJ1-5, with a possible D match to TRBD1 (5 bases). Looked up from germline, CDR1 is KGHSH and CDR2 is LQKENI. This CDR3 contains 16 residues. V was cut by 6 bases and J by 1 base, with 16 bases left in between. CDR3 loop: CASSPGDAGSNQPQHF. The DNA for the CDR3 is TGTGCCAGCTCTCCCGGGGACGCCGGGAGCAATCAGCCCCAGCATTTT.

This clonotype was counted between two and nine times. This may be a read error: a much more frequent sequence differs by one nucleotide. The chain carries TRBV9 and TRBJ2-3, with D uncertain. The V and J ends lost 5 bases and 2 bases respectively, with 6 bases between them. The germline V gene has CDR1 SGDLS and CDR2 YYNGEE. The CDR3 sequence is 12 residues long. The CDR3 region is CASSTITDTQYF. CDR3 nucleotide sequence: TGTGCCAGCAGTACTATCACAGATACGCAGTATTTT.

The chain recombines TRBV25-1 with TRBJ1-1, with D possibly being TRBD1 (5 bases). CDR3 size: 14 residues. With 1 base removed from V and 6 bases from J, the gap between germline ends came to 12 bases. Germline CDR1 reads MGHDK; CDR2 reads SYGVNS. Here the CDR3 DNA reads TGTGCCAGCAGTGAATCGGTGGCAGGGCCTGAAGCTTTCTTT. Translation gives CASSESVAGPEAFF.

As for this clonotype: Given the absence of the conserved phenylalanine or tryptophan at the CDR3 end, a read error is likely. The chain has TRBV4-1 and TRBJ2-7, with D tentatively TRBD1 or TRBD2 (5 bases each). Germline V gives CDR1 MGHRA, CDR2 YSYEKL. Trimming took 0 bases from V and 0 from J, leaving 12 bases between them. The length of the CDR3 is 16 residues. The CDR3 sequence: CASSQDRGDLSYEQYL. The CDR3 coding sequence is TGCGCCAGCAGCCAAGATCGAGGGGACCTCTCCTACGAGCAGTACTTA.

The chain carries TRBV6-6 and TRBJ2-7; D might be TRBD2 (5 bases). From germline, CDR1 is MNHNY and CDR2 SVGAGI (reference sequence). V was pared by 6 bases and J by 0 bases, with 15 bases between. The CDR3 spans 15 residues. The CDR3 sequence is CASRADDYSSYEQYF. In DNA form, the CDR3 reads TGTGCCAGCAGGGCGGATGACTATAGCTCCTACGAGCAGTACTTC.

This clonotype was detected a few times. This chain uses TRBV3-1 with TRBJ2-5; 7 bases are shared with TRBD2. Germline CDR1 is LGHDT and CDR2 is YNNKEL (reference sequence). V shed 0 bases and J 1 base; nucleotides not matched to a gene: 8. CDR3 length equals 17 residues. The CDR3 bases are TGTGCCAGCAGCCAAGATAAAGGGTCTAGCGGCCAAGAGACCCAGTACTTC. Protein product: CASSQDKGSSGQETQYF.

The chain has TRBV6-1 and TRBJ1-1; D uncertain. Trimming removed 8 bases at V and 1 base at J, with 5 bases between. Germline V gives CDR1 MNHNS, CDR2 SASEGT. The CDR3 spans 11 residues. In nucleotides, the CDR3 is TGTGCCAGCGACCCGAACACTGAAGCTTTCTTT. Its protein is CASDPNTEAFF.

The rearrangement links TRBV20-1 to TRBJ1-2, with D perhaps TRBD1 (5 bases). Germline CDR1 and CDR2: DFQATT and SNEGSKA (reference sequence). This CDR3 contains 14 residues. The CDR3 coding sequence is TGCAGACCACGGGGGGACCGAAATAACTATGGCTACACCTTC. Amino acid sequence: CRPRGDRNNYGYTF.

The chain is built from TRBV12-3 or TRBV12-4 and TRBJ1-4; no clear D gene. CDR3 size: 13 residues. Trimming took 6 bases from V and 7 from J, leaving 12 bases between them. Written as DNA, the CDR3 is TGTGCCAGCAGCCAACAGATACTTGAAAAACTGTTTTTT. Amino acids: CASSQQILEKLFF.

The rearrangement links TRBV5-1 to TRBJ2-1; a possible D gene is TRBD2 (5 bases). The CDR3 length is 16 residues. V lost 0 bases and J 8 bases, leaving 18 bases between the germline ends. Germline values: CDR1 SGHRS, CDR2 YFSETQ. The CDR3 DNA sequence: TGCGCCAGCAGCTTGGGGCGGCTAGCCCTTATCGATGAGCAGTTCTTC. Its translation is CASSLGRLALIDEQFF.

The chain has TRBV20-1 and TRBJ2-1; 9 bases agree with TRBD2. CDR1 and CDR2 (germline): DFQATT, SNEGSKA (reference sequence). The V and J ends lost 4 bases and 3 bases, in that order; junction bases with no gene match: 10. CDR3 length: 16 residues. CDR3 region: CSAIPAGGGNYNEQFF. CDR3 sequence (DNA): TGCAGTGCTATCCCGGCGGGAGGGGGCAACTACAATGAGCAGTTCTTC.

This clonotype appeared many times. This chain connects TRBV10-3 to TRBJ2-1, with 10 nucleotides matching TRBD2. CDR1 and CDR2 from the germline V gene are ENHRY and SYGVKD. The CDR3 length is 16 residues. Losses at the gene ends were 8 bases for V and 8 bases for J; bases not matched to a gene: 15. As DNA, the CDR3 is TGTGCCATCTGGGGGAGACCTAGCGGGAGTTTTGATGAGCAGTTCTTC. It yields the protein CAIWGRPSGSFDEQFF.

This clonotype has a handful of counts. The gene calls are TRBV9 and TRBJ2-7, with D hard to call. The V end was cut by 6 bases, the J end by 3 bases, with 4 bases between. From germline, CDR1 is SGDLS and CDR2 YYNGEE. The CDR3 length is 10 residues. The CDR3, as DNA: TGTGCCAGCAACATCTACGAGCAGTACTTC. It codes for CASNIYEQYF.

This chain uses TRBV10-2 with TRBJ2-7; 8 bases agree with TRBD1. Germline trimming cut 0 bases from V and 3 bases from J; bases unmatched to any gene: 4. Germline V gene lookup returns CDR1 WSHSY and CDR2 SAAADI. This CDR3 spans 15 amino acids. The CDR3 coding sequence is TGCGCCAGCAGTGAGTCGGCAGGGGGCGGCTACGAGCAGTACTTC. Its protein product is CASSESAGGGYEQYF.

This clonotype has more than one count but fewer than ten. CDR3 residues: CASIGQGGGYTF. CDR3 coding DNA: TGTGCCAGCATAGGACAGGGAGGCGGCTACACCTTC. The rearrangement uses TRBV28 and TRBJ1-2; TRBD1 matches at 8 bases. This CDR3 region has 12 residues. V lost 7 bases to trimming and J lost 8 bases; unmatched junction nucleotides: 6. Germline loops: CDR1 MDHEN, CDR2 SYDVKM.

The chain uses TRBV2 and TRBJ1-5; D possibly corresponds to TRBD1 (6 bases). Trimming removed 8 bases at V and 3 bases at J, with 11 bases between. This CDR3 comprises 13 residues. The germline V gene has CDR1 SNHLY and CDR2 FYNNEI. The CDR3 DNA reads TGTGCCAGCGACGGACAGCTCAATCAGCCCCAGCATTTT. Translated, it gives CASDGQLNQPQHF.

The CDR3, as DNA: TGCGCCAGGACGGACAGGGAGAGGCTGTACGAGCAGTACTTC. Protein sequence: CARTDRERLYEQYF. The J gene is TRBJ2-7, the V gene TRBV5-1; 8 bases line up with TRBD1. V trimming: 8 bases; J trimming: 4 bases; junction bases outside the gene matches: 11. Germline assignment: CDR1 SGHRS and CDR2 YFSETQ. CDR3 length equals 14 residues.

At least ten counts were recorded for this clonotype. This chain uses TRBV3-1 with TRBJ2-7, with a weak D call TRBD2 (6 bases). CDR3 length: 15 amino acids. The ends were cut back, 1 base at V and 3 bases at J, with 13 bases in the middle. Germline V gives CDR1 LGHDT, CDR2 YNNKEL (reference sequence). CDR3 DNA: TGTGCCAGCAGCCAAGCACTCGGGAGTTACTACGAGCAGTACTTC. It codes for CASSQALGSYYEQYF.

Only a few counts were recorded for this clonotype. The chain joins TRBV11-2 to TRBJ1-6; no clear D gene. Trimming removed 5 bases from V and 8 bases from J, with 16 bases in between. CDR1 SGHAT and CDR2 FQNNGV come from the germline V gene. The CDR3 loop spans 15 amino acids. The CDR3 here is CASSQQSRRDSPLHF. In DNA form, the CDR3 reads TGTGCCAGCAGCCAGCAGAGCCGGCGGGATTCACCCCTCCACTTT. Full variable domain (rest looked up from reference TRBV11-2 and TRBJ1-6): EAGVAQSPRYKIIEKRQSVAFWCNPISGHATLYWYQQILGQGPKLLIQFQNNGVVDDSQLPKDRFSAERLKGVDSTLKIQPAKLEDSAVYLCASSQQSRRDSPLHFGNGTRLTVT.

The chain employs TRBV11-2 and TRBJ2-5, with D tentatively TRBD1 or TRBD2 (6 bases each). CDR3 size: 15 residues. Germline values: CDR1 SGHAT, CDR2 FQNNGV. With 1 base removed from V and 2 bases from J, the gap between germline ends came to 11 bases. CDR3 nucleotides: TGTGCCAGCAGCTTAGGGGGGGCCAGTCAAGAGACCCAGTACTTC. Translated, it gives CASSLGGASQETQYF.

A note on this clonotype: The missing conserved phenylalanine or tryptophan at the end of this CDR3 makes a read error likely. The V gene is TRBV28, the J gene TRBJ2-7; 7 bases are shared with TRBD1. The germline V gene encodes CDR1 MDHEN and CDR2 SYDVKM. The CDR3 runs 14 residues. V was clipped by 7 bases and J by 0 bases; unmatched bases: 6. In nucleotides, the CDR3 is TGTGCCAGCACATCGACAGGGAGCTCCTACGAGCAGTACTAC. As protein: CASTSTGSSYEQYY.